This T cell receptor (beta chain) was found in a study of T cells in Graves' hyperthyroidism and ophthalmopathy. V lost 4 bases and J lost 6; bases outside the gene matches: 2. CDR1 MNHNS and CDR2 SASEGT come from the germline V gene. The CDR3 contains 15 residues. Findings and caveats of the study: Most thyroid clonotypes that were expanded above 0.001 also turned up in blood.

Exclusion of a patient resulted from uncontrolled infection, other autoimmune disease, pregnancy or lactation. Researchers took RNA transcripts and amplified the TCR beta CDR3 regions from them. The HTBI primer set served for first-round RT-PCR of the TCR CDR3. TCRdb itself ran the multiplex PCR reads through MiXCR, one entry per CDR3 protein. The data show some 580,000 distinct CDR3 sequences, with approximately 15% seen just once and less than 3.5% held by the top ten. This clonotype was counted only a few times. The antigen is unknown. The sequence was collected from a woman in her 40s with Graves' ophthalmopathy. Sequences were obtained from blood. The gene calls are TRBV6-1 and TRBJ2-1; 14 bases agree with TRBD2. The CDR3 bases are TGTGCCAGCAGTGCCGGACTAGCGGGGGGCAATGAGCAGTTCTTC. Translated: CASSAGLAGGNEQFF.